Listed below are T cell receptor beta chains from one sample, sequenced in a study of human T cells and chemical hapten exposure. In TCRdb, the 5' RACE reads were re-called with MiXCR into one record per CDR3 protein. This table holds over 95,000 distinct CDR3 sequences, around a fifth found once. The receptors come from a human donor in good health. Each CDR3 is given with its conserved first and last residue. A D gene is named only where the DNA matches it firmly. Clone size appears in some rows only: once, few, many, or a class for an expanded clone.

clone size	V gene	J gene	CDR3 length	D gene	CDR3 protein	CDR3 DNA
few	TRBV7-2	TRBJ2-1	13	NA	CASSLGIDGEQFF	TGTGCCAGCAGCTTAGGGATAGACGGGGAGCAGTTCTTC
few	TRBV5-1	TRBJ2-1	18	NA	CASSLVGTRLPPYNEQFF	TGCGCCAGCAGCTTGGTCGGGACCCGCTTGCCCCCCTACAATGAGCAGTTCTTC
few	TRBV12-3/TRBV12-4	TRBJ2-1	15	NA	CASSLRGTSYNEQFF	TGTGCCAGCAGTTTGCGCGGGACTTCCTACAATGAGCAGTTCTTC
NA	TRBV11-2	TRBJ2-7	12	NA	CASSPTTYEQYF	TGTGCCAGCAGCCCAACGACCTACGAGCAGTACTTC
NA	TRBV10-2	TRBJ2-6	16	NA	CASSETGSSGANVLTF	TGCGCCAGCAGTGAGACAGGTTCCTCTGGGGCCAACGTCCTGACTTTC
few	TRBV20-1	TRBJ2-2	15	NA	CSARDQGMITGELFF	TGCAGTGCTAGAGATCAGGGAATGATCACCGGGGAGCTGTTTTTT
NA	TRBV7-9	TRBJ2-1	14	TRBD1	CASSTPGQVDEQFF	TGTGCCAGCAGCACCCCCGGACAGGTGGATGAGCAGTTCTTC
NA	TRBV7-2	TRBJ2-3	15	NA	CASSSRDLFTDTQYF	TGTGCCAGCAGCTCCCGGGACCTCTTCACAGATACGCAGTATTTT
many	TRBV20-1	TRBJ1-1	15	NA	CSASLGQNVNTEAFF	TGCAGTGCTAGTCTTGGGCAGAACGTGAACACTGAAGCTTTCTTT
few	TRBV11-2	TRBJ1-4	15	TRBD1	CASSLDGTDDEKLFF	TGTGCCAGCAGCTTAGATGGGACAGACGATGAAAAACTGTTTTTT
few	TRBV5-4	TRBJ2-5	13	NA	CASSPGTQETQYF	TGTGCCAGCAGCCCGGGGACCCAAGAGACCCAGTACTTC
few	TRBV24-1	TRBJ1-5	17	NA	CATSDPNTAYSNQPQHF	TGTGCCACCAGTGATCCTAATACTGCCTATAGCAATCAGCCCCAGCATTTT
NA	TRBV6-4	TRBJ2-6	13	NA	CASRESGANVLTF	TGTGCCAGCAGGGAGTCTGGGGCCAACGTCCTGACTTTC